Described below is a single T cell receptor beta chain sequence and its context. In the original processing: Nucleated cell number was recorded as an estimate derived from reference gene primer amplification. Produced via immunoSEQ multiplex PCR; TCRdb's table is partial and in-frame only. D and trimming were read from the DNA, whereas the V and J calls and clone size are those reported in that table. This table holds fewer than 250,000 clones, roughly 82% found once. The data were taken from a study of blood T cell repertoires in COVID-19. Overall study context: T cells, B-cell-depleted T cells, or PBMCs provided the cDNA or gDNA that served as material.

Germline CDR1 and CDR2: LNHDA and SQIVND (reference sequence). Trimming left V 6 bases short and J 4 bases short, with 17 bases between. This CDR3 contains 15 residues. This chain uses TRBV19 with TRBJ2-3, with a weak D call TRBD2 (6 bases). Sequenced sample: peripheral blood. The receptor was derived from a woman in her 70s with acute or convalescent COVID-19. The CDR3 sequence is CASSFGGAGADTQYF. The CDR3 nucleotides are TGTGCCAGTAGCTTCGGGGGAGCTGGGGCAGATACGCAGTATTTT.